The subject of this entry is one T cell receptor beta chain. This specimen belongs to a study of tumor and adjacent non-tumor tissue in lung cancer. This sample's RNA came from whole unsorted tissue. Distant lung tissue was collected more than 3 cm away from the tumor edge. TCRbeta libraries were built with three rounds of nested PCR, modified from ARM-PCR. TCRdb used MiXCR to reprocess the multiplex PCR reads, holding one entry per CDR3 protein. The repertoire consists of about 86,000 distinct CDR3 sequences, with 76% occurring once and the leading ten covering about a fifth. The germline V gene encodes CDR1 MNHEY and CDR2 SVGAGI. CDR3 length: 11 residues. V was pared by 2 bases and J by 9 bases, with 5 bases between.

This rearrangement joins TRBV6-5 to TRBJ2-1; D gene unclear. The receptor was isolated from a woman aged 45-65 years with non-small cell lung cancer. Sequenced: distant non-tumor lung tissue. The CDR3 protein is CASSYMREQFF. The CDR3 DNA reads as TGTGCCAGCAGTTACATGCGTGAGCAGTTCTTC.